The 30 T cell receptor beta chains listed next were all sequenced from one sample in a study of response to subunit inactivated influenza vaccine. Each CDR3 protein gets one entry after TCRdb re-called the RT-PCR reads with MiXCR. The sample gives 250,000 to 350,000 distinct CDR3 sequences, approximately 23% of which show up once; about a tenth is in the top ten. The sequenced sample was PBMCs from blood, obtained roughly 20 months after vaccination. These receptors were collected from a man aged 50-75 years who received an inactivated influenza vaccine.

The gene calls are TRBV29-1 and TRBJ2-1, with 12 bases fitting TRBD2. The germline CDR1 and CDR2 sequences are SQVTM and ANQGSEA. V lost 1 base, J lost 6 bases, and 4 bases stayed unmatched. The CDR3 contains 15 residues. The CDR3 protein is CSVEARLAGVNEQFF. The CDR3 nucleotides are TGCAGCGTTGAAGCCCGACTAGCGGGGGTCAATGAGCAGTTCTTC.

This clonotype has only a few counts. V and J are TRBV4-2 and TRBJ1-2, with D possibly matching TRBD1 (6 bases). The ends were cut back, 1 base at V and 4 bases at J, with 13 bases in the middle. This CDR3 has 15 residues. Germline CDR1 is LGHNA and CDR2 is YNFKEQ. The CDR3 protein is CASSQGLGAIYGYTF. The CDR3 DNA follows: TGTGCCAGCAGCCAAGGTTTGGGGGCGATCTATGGCTACACCTTC.

This sequence joins TRBV15 and TRBJ1-5; unclear D gene. The ends were cut back, 3 bases at V and 4 bases at J, with 13 bases in the middle. The CDR3 is made up of 15 amino acids. Per germline, CDR1 LNHNV and CDR2 YYDKDF (reference sequence). CDR3 amino acids: CATSSSPGRNQPQHF. CDR3 bases: TGTGCCACCAGCAGTTCACCCGGGAGGAATCAGCCCCAGCATTTT. Variable domain in full (rest from reference TRBV15 and TRBJ1-5): DAMVIQNPRYQVTQFGKPVTLSCSQTLNHNVMYWYQQKSSQAPKLLFHYYDKDFNNEADTPDNFQSRRPNTSFCFLDIRSPGLGDTAMYLCATSSSPGRNQPQHFGDGTRLSIL.

This clonotype has just a few counts. The chain has TRBV4-3 and TRBJ2-7; D unclear. The V gene's germline CDR1 is LGHNA and CDR2 YSLEER. This CDR3 region has 15 residues. V dropped 0 bases and J dropped 1 base, with 10 bases sitting between them. The CDR3 DNA reads as TGCGCCAGCAGCCAAGAGGCCTCCGGATCCTACGAGCAGTACTTC. Protein: CASSQEASGSYEQYF.

This clonotype was seen a handful of times. The rearrangement uses TRBV7-2 and TRBJ1-1; D might be TRBD1 (5 bases). The CDR3 covers 13 residues. Germline CDR1 and CDR2: SGHTA and FQGNSA. V lost 4 bases and J lost 3, with 9 bases in between. The CDR3 bases are TGTGCCAGCAGCTCTGCGGGGGACACTGAAGCTTTCTTT. It is translated as CASSSAGDTEAFF.

This clonotype was found a few times. The J gene is TRBJ2-2, the V gene TRBV7-3; D perhaps matches TRBD2 (6 bases). Germline V lookup: CDR1 SGHTA, CDR2 FQGTGA. This CDR3 is 16 amino acids long. V was shortened by 3 bases and J by 2 bases, with 13 bases between the two germline ends. As DNA, the CDR3 is TGTGCCAGCAGCTTTTTACCTAGCGATAACACCGGGGAGCTGTTTTTT. Amino acids: CASSFLPSDNTGELFF.

About this clonotype itself: At one end, the junction sequence differs from germline, possibly due to a read error. The rearrangement joins TRBV28 to TRBJ2-1, with 10 bases that match TRBD2. CDR1 and CDR2 (germline): MDHEN, SYDVKM. CDR3 length: 17 residues. In nucleotides, the CDR3 is TGTGCCAGCAGTACCGGGACTAGCGTAGTCTCCCACAATGAGCAGTTCTTC. Translation gives CASSTGTSVVSHNEQFF.

This chain uses TRBV5-1 with TRBJ2-6, with D uncertain. Trimming took 4 bases from V and 0 from J, leaving 20 bases between them. CDR1 is SGHRS and CDR2 is YFSETQ in the germline V gene. The CDR3 is 19 residues long. CDR3 residues: CASSPWVQNFVSGANVLTF. For the CDR3, the DNA is TGCGCCAGCAGCCCGTGGGTACAGAACTTCGTCTCTGGGGCCAACGTCCTGACTTTC.

The chain joins TRBV29-1 to TRBJ1-4; no firm D call. The germline CDR1 and CDR2 sequences are SQVTM and ANQGSEA. CDR3 length: 12 amino acids. Trimming cost V 6 bases and J 7 bases, with 12 bases left between them. The CDR3 nucleotides are TGCAGCGTGGCCCGTGATAGTGAAAAACTGTTTTTT. Translated, it gives CSVARDSEKLFF.

This clonotype was counted at least ten times. This rearrangement joins TRBV12-3 or TRBV12-4 to TRBJ2-5; 7 nucleotides line up with TRBD1. Trimming at V came to 3 bases and at J to 3 bases, leaving 1 base not matched to a gene. This CDR3 comprises 13 residues. Here the CDR3 reads CASSLGQKETQYF. For the CDR3, the DNA is TGTGCCAGCAGTTTGGGACAGAAAGAGACCCAGTACTTC.

This clonotype was recorded a few times. This chain joins TRBV5-1 and TRBJ1-5; tentative D call: TRBD1 (5 bases). Germline V gene lookup returns CDR1 SGHRS and CDR2 YFSETQ. The CDR3 extends over 15 amino acids. V shed 5 bases and J shed 1 base, with 13 bases lying between them. CDR3 nucleotides: TGCGCCAGCAGGCCGGGGCCCTTAAGCAATCAGCCCCAGCATTTT. Translating it yields CASRPGPLSNQPQHF.

In this sample, this clonotype turned up a few times. This chain links TRBV2 with TRBJ1-1, with D unclear. In germline, CDR1 is SNHLY, CDR2 FYNNEI. This CDR3 has 14 amino acids. Trimming removed 2 bases at V and 1 base at J, with 8 bases between. DNA for the CDR3: TGTGCCAGCAGTGAAACGGACGGGAACACTGAAGCTTTCTTT. Translation: CASSETDGNTEAFF.

At least ten counts were recorded for this clonotype. The V and J genes are TRBV5-1 and TRBJ1-1; 7 bases fit TRBD1. CDR3 length: 14 residues. The V gene's germline CDR1 is SGHRS and CDR2 YFSETQ. V lost 4 bases and J lost 1; bases outside the gene matches: 4. CDR3 sequence: CASSRQGQNTEAFF. The CDR3 nucleotides are TGCGCCAGCAGCCGACAGGGACAGAACACTGAAGCTTTCTTT.

The chain combines TRBV28 with TRBJ2-3, with TRBD2 matching 9 bases. The CDR3 spans 14 residues. Germline loops: CDR1 MDHEN, CDR2 SYDVKM. The V and J ends lost 5 bases and 7 bases, in that order; junction bases with no gene match: 7. CDR3 sequence: CASSERGVDNTQYF. For the CDR3, the DNA is TGTGCCAGCAGTGAGCGGGGGGTAGACAATACGCAGTATTTT.

The chain links TRBV11-2 to TRBJ2-7, with 9 nucleotides matching TRBD2. CDR1 is SGHAT and CDR2 is FQNNGV in the germline V gene. Unmatched junction bases numbered 4, after V lost 1 base and J lost 3 bases. The CDR3 covers 15 residues. The CDR3 DNA follows: TGTGCCAGCAGCTTAGCTAGCGGGACATTCTACGAGCAGTACTTC. Amino acid sequence: CASSLASGTFYEQYF.

The chain is built from TRBV3-1 and TRBJ2-1, with 10 bases matching TRBD1. In germline, CDR1 is LGHDT, CDR2 YNNKEL (reference sequence). Unmatched junction bases numbered 5, after V lost 4 bases and J lost 5 bases. The CDR3 has 15 residues. CDR3 bases: TGTGCCAGCAGCCGACAGGGGGCTCGGAACAATGAGCAGTTCTTC. It codes for CASSRQGARNNEQFF.

The V gene is TRBV12-3 or TRBV12-4, the J gene TRBJ2-7; 9 nucleotides agree with TRBD1. After removal of 5 bases from V and 2 bases from J, the junction contained 4 bases not matched to a gene. This CDR3 is 14 amino acids long. Here the CDR3 reads CASSARDRAYEQYF. Here the CDR3 DNA reads TGTGCCAGCAGTGCCCGGGACAGGGCCTACGAGCAGTACTTC.

The CDR3 DNA follows: TGCGCCAGCAGGGCAGGGGGGAACACCGGGGAGCTGTTTTTT. Protein sequence: CASRAGGNTGELFF. This chain connects TRBV10-1 to TRBJ2-2; TRBD1 agrees at 7 bases. Germline-derived CDR1 and CDR2 are WNHNN and SYGVQD (reference sequence). The CDR3 is 14 amino acids. J was trimmed by 1 base and V by 6 bases; bases with no gene match: 2.

This clonotype was detected only a few times. V and J are TRBV9 and TRBJ1-6, with TRBD1 as a possible D gene (5 bases). This CDR3 comprises 18 residues. Trimming took off 3 bases at V and 0 bases at J, with 16 bases between the two ends. Germline V gene sequence: CDR1 SGDLS, CDR2 YYNGEE. The CDR3 nucleotides read TGTGCCAGCAGCGATGGGGACGCCGGTAGCTCCTATAATTCACCCCTCCACTTT. It is translated as CASSDGDAGSSYNSPLHF.

The rearrangement joins TRBV29-1 to TRBJ2-2; D is unclear. The CDR3 extends over 12 amino acids. The germline gives CDR1 SQVTM, CDR2 ANQGSEA. Trimming took 4 bases from V and 8 from J, leaving 11 bases between them. The CDR3 protein is CSVVLPRGELFF. CDR3 DNA sequence: TGCAGCGTTGTTTTGCCGCGTGGGGAGCTGTTTTTT.

The chain joins TRBV7-2 to TRBJ2-7; 8 bases map to TRBD2. The junction had 9 bases not matched to a gene; V was cut back by 5 bases and J by 6 bases. Germline V CDR1 and CDR2: SGHTA, FQGNSA. The CDR3 covers 14 residues. CDR3 sequence: CASSKTSAVVEQYF. The CDR3 DNA sequence: TGTGCCAGCAGCAAGACTAGCGCAGTAGTCGAGCAGTACTTC.

This clonotype was seen a few times. V and J are TRBV3-1 and TRBJ2-5; 11 positions agree with TRBD2. The germline V gene has CDR1 LGHDT and CDR2 YNNKEL (reference sequence). This CDR3 spans 15 amino acids. Losses at the gene ends were 2 bases for V and 3 bases for J; bases not matched to a gene: 2. The CDR3, as DNA: TGTGCCAGCAGCCAACCGACTAGCGGGGAAGAGACCCAGTACTTC. Protein product: CASSQPTSGEETQYF.

The chain links TRBV20-1 to TRBJ1-3; no clear D gene. The CDR3 consists of 15 residues. The V end was cut by 6 bases, the J end by 0 bases, with 15 bases between. The V gene's germline CDR1 is DFQATT and CDR2 SNEGSKA (reference sequence). The CDR3 sequence: CSATISSYSGNTIYF. DNA of the CDR3: TGCAGTGCCACGATCTCCAGTTACTCTGGAAACACCATATATTTT.

This clonotype was found many times. The chain is built from TRBV11-2 and TRBJ1-6; a weak D match, TRBD1 (6 bases). This CDR3 comprises 14 residues. Trimming took 3 bases from V and 7 from J, leaving 10 bases between them. CDR1 is SGHAT, CDR2 FQNNGV, per germline. The DNA for the CDR3 is TGTGCCAGCAGCTTGGGGGGCGGGAATTCACCCCTCCACTTT. It encodes CASSLGGGNSPLHF.

The chain carries TRBV30 and TRBJ1-6; D not certain. Trimming took 8 bases from V and 4 from J, leaving 12 bases between them. This CDR3 is 13 amino acids long. Germline V gene lookup returns CDR1 GTSNPN and CDR2 SVGIG (reference sequence). CDR3 protein: CALAKDYNSPLHF. The CDR3 nucleotides are TGTGCCCTCGCTAAGGATTATAATTCACCCCTCCACTTT.

The CDR3 nucleotides read TGTGCCAGCAGCCGCGCCAGCATGAACTATGGCTACACCTTC. Amino acid sequence: CASSRASMNYGYTF. V usage is TRBV28 and J usage is TRBJ1-2; D not resolved. The CDR3 sequence is 14 residues long. V was cut by 6 bases and J by 2 bases, with 13 bases left in between. Per germline, CDR1 MDHEN and CDR2 SYDVKM.

This clonotype appeared many times. The chain couples TRBV20-1 to TRBJ2-2, with D perhaps assigned TRBD1 or TRBD2 (5 bases each). Trimming removed 3 bases at V and 6 bases at J, with 5 bases between. Germline V gene data show CDR1 as DFQATT and CDR2 as SNEGSKA (reference sequence). The CDR3 contains 11 residues. CDR3 in amino acids: CSARGAGELFF. DNA for the CDR3: TGCAGTGCTAGGGGGGCCGGGGAGCTGTTTTTT.

On this clonotype itself: One end of the junction varies from germline; a read error may be responsible. This chain uses TRBV2 with TRBJ1-2; D is perhaps TRBD1 (6 bases). The CDR3 extends over 20 amino acids. CDR1 and CDR2 (germline): SNHLY, FYNNEI. The CDR3 is CASSKALFGPEGGGLNGYTF. The CDR3 DNA is TGTGCCAGCAGTAAAGCGCTTTTTGGGCCCGAAGGCGGGGGGCTAAATGGCTACACCTTC.

The V gene is TRBV9, the J gene TRBJ1-1; 9 bases match TRBD1. J gave up 0 bases and V 0 bases, and 3 bases lay outside the gene matches. CDR3 length equals 16 residues. Per germline, CDR1 SGDLS and CDR2 YYNGEE. The CDR3 DNA reads TGTGCCAGCAGCGTAGGGGACAGGGCAATGAACACTGAAGCTTTCTTT. Translation gives CASSVGDRAMNTEAFF.

This clonotype was picked up a small number of times. The chain is built from TRBV11-1 and TRBJ2-7, with 10 bases that match TRBD1. The CDR3 runs 15 residues. Germline CDR1 and CDR2: SGHAT and FQDESV (reference sequence). V dropped 0 bases and J dropped 6; count of bases not matched to a gene: 5. The CDR3 bases are TGTGCCAGCAGCTTAGCAGCCGGGACAGGGGTCGAGCAGTACTTC. It translates to CASSLAAGTGVEQYF.